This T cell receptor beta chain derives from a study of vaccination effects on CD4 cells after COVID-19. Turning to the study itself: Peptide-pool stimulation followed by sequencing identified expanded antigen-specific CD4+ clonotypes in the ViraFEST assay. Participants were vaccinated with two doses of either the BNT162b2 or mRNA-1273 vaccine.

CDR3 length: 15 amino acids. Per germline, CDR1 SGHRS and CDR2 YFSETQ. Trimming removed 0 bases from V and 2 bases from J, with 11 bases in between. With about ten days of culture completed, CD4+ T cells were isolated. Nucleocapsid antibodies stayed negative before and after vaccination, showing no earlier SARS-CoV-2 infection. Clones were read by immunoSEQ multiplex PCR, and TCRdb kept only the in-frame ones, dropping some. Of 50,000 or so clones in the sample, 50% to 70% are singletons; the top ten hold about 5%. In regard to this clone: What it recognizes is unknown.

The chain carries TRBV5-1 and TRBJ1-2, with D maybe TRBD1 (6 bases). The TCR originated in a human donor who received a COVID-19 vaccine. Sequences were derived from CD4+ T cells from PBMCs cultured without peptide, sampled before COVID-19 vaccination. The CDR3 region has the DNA TGCGCCAGCAGCTTGGTGGACAGCGACAACTATGGCTACACCTTC. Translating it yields CASSLVDSDNYGYTF.